The present T cell receptor beta chain was sequenced within a study of cytomegalovirus exposure and HLA in healthy donors. The CDR3 sequence is 12 residues long. Trimming cost V 4 bases and J 6 bases, with 7 bases left between them. The V gene's germline CDR1 is LNHDA and CDR2 SQIVND (reference sequence). This clone is a singleton in its sample. Researchers ran the PCR with 60 Vbeta and 13 Jbeta primers. TCRdb's table, derived via immunoSEQ multiplex PCR, lists solely in-frame clones and lacks some. In the table there are about 170,000 clones, roughly 85% of which are singletons. The sample taken for sequencing was PBMCs. This chain uses TRBV19 with TRBJ2-1; no clear D gene. The origin of this receptor is a boy younger than 10 in good health and CMV-seronegative. This CDR3 is CASSSSSNEQFF. The CDR3 DNA reads TGTGCCAGTAGTAGTTCTTCCAATGAGCAGTTCTTC.